This T cell receptor beta chain was identified during a study of cytomegalovirus exposure and HLA in healthy donors. The CDR3 extends over 17 amino acids. Germline-derived CDR1 and CDR2 are MDHEN and SYDVKM. J gave up 0 bases and V 5 bases, and 7 bases lay outside the gene matches. The PCR employed 60 Vbeta primers together with 13 Jbeta primers. Data came from immunoSEQ multiplex PCR; TCRdb stores just in-frame clones and leaves some out. Of around 140,000 clones in the sample, around 80% were seen once. This TCR came from a young man in good health and CMV-seropositive. This chain uses TRBV28 with TRBJ2-1, with 10 bases aligning to TRBD2. Source material: PBMCs. CDR3 sequence reads: CASSLPGLASSYNEQFF. CDR3 coding DNA: TGTGCCAGCAGTCTACCGGGACTAGCGAGCTCCTACAATGAGCAGTTCTTC.